Listed below are T cell receptor beta chains from one sample, sequenced in a study of beta chain features in type 1 diabetes. The table came from immunoSEQ multiplex PCR; TCRdb's copy has only in-frame clones and leaves some out. This sample has around 160,000 clones, with around 8.6% found just once. Input material: central memory CD4+ T cells from blood. These receptors were obtained from a woman between 18 and 29 years old with type 1 diabetes. Both conserved end residues are part of each CDR3. D genes are given only for firm matches. Some rows have no size entry. The others give once, few or many, or a class for an expanded clone.

J gene | clone size | D gene | CDR3 length | V gene | CDR3 protein | CDR3 DNA
TRBJ1-6 | NA | NA | 14 | TRBV7-8 | CASSLGSGNSPLHF | TGTGCCAGCAGCTTAGGGTCGGGGAATTCACCCCTCCACTTT
TRBJ2-5 | NA | NA | 13 | TRBV6-6 | CASSFGLKETQYF | TGTGCCAGCAGCTTCGGACTCAAGGAGACCCAGTACTTC
TRBJ1-4 | NA | NA | 15 | TRBV7-9 | CASSARGYGNEKLFF | TGTGCCAGCAGCGCCCGGGGATATGGTAATGAAAAACTGTTTTTT
TRBJ2-7 | few | NA | 16 | TRBV1 | CTSSQDTHWPTYEQYF | TGCACCAGCAGCCAAGATACCCATTGGCCCACCTACGAGCAGTACTTC
TRBJ2-3 | NA | TRBD2 | 14 | TRBV5-5 | CASSLGGSADTQYF | TGTGCCAGCAGCTTAGGCGGGAGTGCAGATACGCAGTATTTT
TRBJ2-3 | NA | NA | 14 | TRBV7-9 | CASSLNQGKEPKYF | TGTGCCAGCAGCTTAAACCAGGGGAAAGAACCTAAGTATTTT
TRBJ2-3 | NA | NA | 13 | TRBV4-3 | CASRSPGTDTQYF | TGCGCCAGCAGATCGCCGGGCACAGATACGCAGTATTTT
TRBJ2-7 | NA | TRBD1 | 16 | TRBV4-3 | CASSASVGDRAYEQYF | TGCGCCAGCAGCGCCTCGGTCGGAGACAGGGCCTACGAGCAGTACTTC
TRBJ2-7 | few | TRBD2 | 14 | TRBV30 | CAYRPSGSLHEQYF | TGTGCTTACCGCCCGAGCGGGAGTCTGCACGAGCAGTACTTC
TRBJ1-2 | few | NA | 15 | TRBV18 | CASSPSDSVGYGYTF | TGTGCCAGCTCACCATCAGACAGTGTCGGCTATGGCTACACCTTC
TRBJ2-3 | NA | TRBD2 | 16 | TRBV5-1 | CASSLATGGRADTQYF | TGCGCCAGCAGCTTGGCCACGGGAGGACGTGCAGATACGCAGTATTTT
TRBJ2-3 | few | NA | 16 | TRBV23-1 | CASSQSPGGSTDTQYF | TGCGCCAGCAGTCAATCGCCCGGCGGCAGCACAGATACGCAGTATTTT
TRBJ1-1 | NA | TRBD1 | 17 | TRBV18 | CASSPSLQGGENTEAFF | TGTGCCAGCTCACCATCGTTACAGGGGGGCGAGAACACTGAAGCTTTCTTT
TRBJ1-3 | few | NA | 15 | TRBV7-6 | CASSPQVLSGNTIYF | TGTGCCAGCAGCCCACAGGTTCTCTCTGGAAACACCATATATTTT
TRBJ2-5 | few | TRBD1 | 14 | TRBV5-6 | CASSLGRGQETQYF | TGTGCCAGCAGCTTGGGCAGGGGGCAGGAGACCCAGTACTTC
TRBJ2-1 | NA | NA | 12 | TRBV7-2 | CASSWKAGEQFF | TGTGCCAGCAGCTGGAAAGCGGGTGAGCAGTTCTTC
TRBJ2-7 | NA | TRBD2 | 15 | TRBV28 | CASSLTSGSFNEQYF | TGTGCCAGCAGTTTAACTAGCGGGAGCTTCAACGAGCAGTACTTC
TRBJ2-2 | few | NA | 17 | TRBV5-6 | CASSLGISGVNTGELFF | TGTGCCAGCAGCTTGGGAATCTCAGGTGTGAACACCGGGGAGCTGTTTTTT
TRBJ1-6 | few | TRBD1 | 15 | TRBV5-1 | CASSTYRGENSPLHF | TGCGCCAGCAGCACGTACAGGGGGGAGAATTCACCCCTCCACTTT
TRBJ2-3 | few | TRBD1 | 16 | TRBV4-2 | CASSQGTGGFGDTQYF | TGTGCCAGCAGCCAAGGGACAGGGGGCTTCGGGGATACGCAGTATTTT
TRBJ1-1 | few | NA | 14 | TRBV27 | CASSAPGWDTEAFF | TGTGCCAGCAGTGCGCCGGGATGGGACACTGAAGCTTTCTTT
TRBJ2-5 | many | NA | 14 | TRBV5-1 | CASSFGGGTETQYF | TGCGCCAGCAGCTTCGGCGGAGGGACAGAGACCCAGTACTTC
TRBJ1-2 | few | NA | 13 | TRBV7-3 | CASSLGGNYGYTF | TGTGCCAGCAGCTTGGGGGGGAACTATGGCTACACCTTC
TRBJ2-5 | few | TRBD1 | 15 | TRBV5-1 | CASSLSTGAPETQYF | TGCGCCAGCAGCTTGTCGACAGGGGCCCCAGAGACCCAGTACTTC
TRBJ1-2 | NA | TRBD1 | 13 | TRBV2 | CASSETGNYGYTF | TGTGCCAGCAGTGAGACAGGGAACTATGGCTACACCTTC
TRBJ2-7 | few | NA | 14 | TRBV7-3 | CASSPPGGSYEQYF | TGTGCCAGCAGCCCCCCTGGTGGGAGCTACGAGCAGTACTTC
TRBJ1-1 | few | NA | 14 | TRBV14 | CASSRDQGWSEAFF | TGTGCCAGCAGCAGAGACCAGGGTTGGTCTGAAGCTTTCTTT
TRBJ2-5 | few | TRBD1 | 14 | TRBV19 | CASSPRQGWETQYF | TGTGCCAGTAGTCCACGACAGGGTTGGGAGACCCAGTACTTC
TRBJ2-1 | NA | TRBD2 | 14 | TRBV10-1 | CASSAGTIYNEQFF | TGCGCCAGCAGTGCCGGGACTATTTACAATGAGCAGTTCTTC
TRBJ1-1 | few | TRBD1 | 16 | TRBV18 | CASSPRTGGALTEAFF | TGTGCCAGCTCACCAAGGACAGGGGGCGCGCTGACTGAAGCTTTCTTT
TRBJ1-6 | NA | NA | 14 | TRBV14 | CASSHRTVNSPLHF | TGTGCCAGCAGCCATCGGACAGTGAATTCACCCCTCCACTTT
TRBJ1-5 | few | NA | 13 | TRBV7-9 | CASSLQGLEPQHF | TGTGCCAGCAGCTTACAGGGATTGGAGCCCCAGCATTTT
TRBJ2-3 | NA | NA | 12 | TRBV6-6 | CAISESTDTQYF | TGTGCCATCAGTGAGTCGACTGATACGCAGTATTTT
TRBJ2-1 | NA | TRBD2 | 11 | TRBV20-1 | CSASGGVEQFF | TGCAGTGCTAGCGGGGGGGTCGAGCAGTTCTTC
TRBJ2-1 | many | TRBD1 | 14 | TRBV2 | CASRPGQGANEQFF | TGTGCCAGCAGGCCGGGACAGGGGGCGAATGAGCAGTTCTTC
TRBJ1-5 | NA | NA | 13 | TRBV30 | CAWSVQGGQPQHF | TGTGCCTGGAGTGTACAGGGCGGTCAGCCCCAGCATTTT
TRBJ1-1 | few | NA | 13 | TRBV28 | CASRRTGNTEAFF | TGTGCCAGCAGACGCACAGGGAACACTGAAGCTTTCTTT
TRBJ1-2 | NA | NA | 13 | TRBV19 | CASSIAQGMGYTF | TGTGCCAGTAGTATTGCCCAGGGCATGGGCTACACCTTC
TRBJ1-1 | NA | TRBD1 | 16 | TRBV7-6 | CASSPRQGRWTTEAFF | TGTGCCAGCAGCCCGCGACAGGGGAGGTGGACCACTGAAGCTTTCTTT
TRBJ1-2 | NA | TRBD1 | 11 | TRBV29-1 | CSVDRTYGYTF | TGCAGCGTGGACAGGACCTATGGCTACACCTTC
TRBJ2-7 | NA | NA | 14 | TRBV30 | CAGVSGTSSYEQYF | TGTGCCGGAGTCTCCGGGACAAGCTCCTACGAGCAGTACTTC
TRBJ2-4 | few | TRBD1 | 17 | TRBV28 | CASSTIGQGWAKNIQYF | TGTGCCAGCAGTACTATAGGACAGGGGTGGGCCAAAAACATTCAGTACTTC
TRBJ1-1 | NA | NA | 14 | TRBV18 | CASSSFRDNTEAFF | TGTGCCAGCTCTTCCTTCCGGGATAACACCGAAGCTTTCTTT
TRBJ2-3 | NA | TRBD2 | 18 | TRBV7-8 | CASSLGRLAGGPTDTQYF | TGTGCCAGCAGCTTAGGTCGACTAGCGGGAGGGCCCACAGATACGCAGTATTTT
TRBJ1-2 | NA | NA | 14 | TRBV28 | CASTSGQSSRGYTF | TGTGCCAGCACCTCGGGACAAAGTAGCAGAGGCTACACCTTC
TRBJ1-2 | few | NA | 13 | TRBV2 | CASSGVGVARYTF | TGTGCCAGCAGTGGCGTAGGGGTAGCACGCTACACCTTC
TRBJ1-1 | NA | NA | 13 | TRBV7-9 | CASSLHMNTEAFF | TGTGCCAGCAGCTTACACATGAACACTGAAGCTTTCTTT
TRBJ2-1 | few | TRBD2 | 14 | TRBV5-1 | CASSPTSGRHEQFF | TGCGCCAGCAGCCCTACTAGCGGGAGGCATGAGCAGTTCTTC
TRBJ2-1 | NA | NA | 13 | TRBV2 | CASSVWGDNEQFF | TGTGCCAGCAGTGTGTGGGGGGACAATGAGCAGTTCTTC
TRBJ2-5 | few | NA | 15 | TRBV4-3 | CASSQDPGSSETQYF | TGCGCCAGCAGCCAAGATCCGGGTTCTTCGGAGACCCAGTACTTC